This TCR beta chain was recorded in a study of blood T cells in healthy people across ages. Findings and caveats of the study: Comparison with aged donors showed that long-lived donors had more naive CD4+ cells and higher diversity. With donor CMV status unknown, expanded clonotype changes were possibly confounded.

Germline lookup yields CDR1 KGHSH and CDR2 LQKENI. This CDR3 region has 14 residues. V lost 3 bases to trimming and J lost 5 bases, with 14 bases between them. This clonotype has just a few counts. Its antigen is currently unknown. Primed by a sample-barcoded 5' primer and a J-beta primer mix, a second PCR proceeded for about 7 to 12 cycles. From the 5' RACE reads, TCRdb called clonotypes with MiXCR, one entry per CDR3 protein. The sample lists around 800,000 distinct CDR3 sequences; roughly 25% were seen once. The data were also submitted as part of a second study, on T cells of mothers and their children.

The specimen was blood. The TCR was taken from a boy between 10 and 17 years old in good health. The rearrangement links TRBV18 to TRBJ2-7; D is unclear. The CDR3: CASSPGRETDEQYF. CDR3 nucleotide sequence: TGTGCCAGCTCACCGGGAAGGGAAACCGACGAGCAGTACTTC.